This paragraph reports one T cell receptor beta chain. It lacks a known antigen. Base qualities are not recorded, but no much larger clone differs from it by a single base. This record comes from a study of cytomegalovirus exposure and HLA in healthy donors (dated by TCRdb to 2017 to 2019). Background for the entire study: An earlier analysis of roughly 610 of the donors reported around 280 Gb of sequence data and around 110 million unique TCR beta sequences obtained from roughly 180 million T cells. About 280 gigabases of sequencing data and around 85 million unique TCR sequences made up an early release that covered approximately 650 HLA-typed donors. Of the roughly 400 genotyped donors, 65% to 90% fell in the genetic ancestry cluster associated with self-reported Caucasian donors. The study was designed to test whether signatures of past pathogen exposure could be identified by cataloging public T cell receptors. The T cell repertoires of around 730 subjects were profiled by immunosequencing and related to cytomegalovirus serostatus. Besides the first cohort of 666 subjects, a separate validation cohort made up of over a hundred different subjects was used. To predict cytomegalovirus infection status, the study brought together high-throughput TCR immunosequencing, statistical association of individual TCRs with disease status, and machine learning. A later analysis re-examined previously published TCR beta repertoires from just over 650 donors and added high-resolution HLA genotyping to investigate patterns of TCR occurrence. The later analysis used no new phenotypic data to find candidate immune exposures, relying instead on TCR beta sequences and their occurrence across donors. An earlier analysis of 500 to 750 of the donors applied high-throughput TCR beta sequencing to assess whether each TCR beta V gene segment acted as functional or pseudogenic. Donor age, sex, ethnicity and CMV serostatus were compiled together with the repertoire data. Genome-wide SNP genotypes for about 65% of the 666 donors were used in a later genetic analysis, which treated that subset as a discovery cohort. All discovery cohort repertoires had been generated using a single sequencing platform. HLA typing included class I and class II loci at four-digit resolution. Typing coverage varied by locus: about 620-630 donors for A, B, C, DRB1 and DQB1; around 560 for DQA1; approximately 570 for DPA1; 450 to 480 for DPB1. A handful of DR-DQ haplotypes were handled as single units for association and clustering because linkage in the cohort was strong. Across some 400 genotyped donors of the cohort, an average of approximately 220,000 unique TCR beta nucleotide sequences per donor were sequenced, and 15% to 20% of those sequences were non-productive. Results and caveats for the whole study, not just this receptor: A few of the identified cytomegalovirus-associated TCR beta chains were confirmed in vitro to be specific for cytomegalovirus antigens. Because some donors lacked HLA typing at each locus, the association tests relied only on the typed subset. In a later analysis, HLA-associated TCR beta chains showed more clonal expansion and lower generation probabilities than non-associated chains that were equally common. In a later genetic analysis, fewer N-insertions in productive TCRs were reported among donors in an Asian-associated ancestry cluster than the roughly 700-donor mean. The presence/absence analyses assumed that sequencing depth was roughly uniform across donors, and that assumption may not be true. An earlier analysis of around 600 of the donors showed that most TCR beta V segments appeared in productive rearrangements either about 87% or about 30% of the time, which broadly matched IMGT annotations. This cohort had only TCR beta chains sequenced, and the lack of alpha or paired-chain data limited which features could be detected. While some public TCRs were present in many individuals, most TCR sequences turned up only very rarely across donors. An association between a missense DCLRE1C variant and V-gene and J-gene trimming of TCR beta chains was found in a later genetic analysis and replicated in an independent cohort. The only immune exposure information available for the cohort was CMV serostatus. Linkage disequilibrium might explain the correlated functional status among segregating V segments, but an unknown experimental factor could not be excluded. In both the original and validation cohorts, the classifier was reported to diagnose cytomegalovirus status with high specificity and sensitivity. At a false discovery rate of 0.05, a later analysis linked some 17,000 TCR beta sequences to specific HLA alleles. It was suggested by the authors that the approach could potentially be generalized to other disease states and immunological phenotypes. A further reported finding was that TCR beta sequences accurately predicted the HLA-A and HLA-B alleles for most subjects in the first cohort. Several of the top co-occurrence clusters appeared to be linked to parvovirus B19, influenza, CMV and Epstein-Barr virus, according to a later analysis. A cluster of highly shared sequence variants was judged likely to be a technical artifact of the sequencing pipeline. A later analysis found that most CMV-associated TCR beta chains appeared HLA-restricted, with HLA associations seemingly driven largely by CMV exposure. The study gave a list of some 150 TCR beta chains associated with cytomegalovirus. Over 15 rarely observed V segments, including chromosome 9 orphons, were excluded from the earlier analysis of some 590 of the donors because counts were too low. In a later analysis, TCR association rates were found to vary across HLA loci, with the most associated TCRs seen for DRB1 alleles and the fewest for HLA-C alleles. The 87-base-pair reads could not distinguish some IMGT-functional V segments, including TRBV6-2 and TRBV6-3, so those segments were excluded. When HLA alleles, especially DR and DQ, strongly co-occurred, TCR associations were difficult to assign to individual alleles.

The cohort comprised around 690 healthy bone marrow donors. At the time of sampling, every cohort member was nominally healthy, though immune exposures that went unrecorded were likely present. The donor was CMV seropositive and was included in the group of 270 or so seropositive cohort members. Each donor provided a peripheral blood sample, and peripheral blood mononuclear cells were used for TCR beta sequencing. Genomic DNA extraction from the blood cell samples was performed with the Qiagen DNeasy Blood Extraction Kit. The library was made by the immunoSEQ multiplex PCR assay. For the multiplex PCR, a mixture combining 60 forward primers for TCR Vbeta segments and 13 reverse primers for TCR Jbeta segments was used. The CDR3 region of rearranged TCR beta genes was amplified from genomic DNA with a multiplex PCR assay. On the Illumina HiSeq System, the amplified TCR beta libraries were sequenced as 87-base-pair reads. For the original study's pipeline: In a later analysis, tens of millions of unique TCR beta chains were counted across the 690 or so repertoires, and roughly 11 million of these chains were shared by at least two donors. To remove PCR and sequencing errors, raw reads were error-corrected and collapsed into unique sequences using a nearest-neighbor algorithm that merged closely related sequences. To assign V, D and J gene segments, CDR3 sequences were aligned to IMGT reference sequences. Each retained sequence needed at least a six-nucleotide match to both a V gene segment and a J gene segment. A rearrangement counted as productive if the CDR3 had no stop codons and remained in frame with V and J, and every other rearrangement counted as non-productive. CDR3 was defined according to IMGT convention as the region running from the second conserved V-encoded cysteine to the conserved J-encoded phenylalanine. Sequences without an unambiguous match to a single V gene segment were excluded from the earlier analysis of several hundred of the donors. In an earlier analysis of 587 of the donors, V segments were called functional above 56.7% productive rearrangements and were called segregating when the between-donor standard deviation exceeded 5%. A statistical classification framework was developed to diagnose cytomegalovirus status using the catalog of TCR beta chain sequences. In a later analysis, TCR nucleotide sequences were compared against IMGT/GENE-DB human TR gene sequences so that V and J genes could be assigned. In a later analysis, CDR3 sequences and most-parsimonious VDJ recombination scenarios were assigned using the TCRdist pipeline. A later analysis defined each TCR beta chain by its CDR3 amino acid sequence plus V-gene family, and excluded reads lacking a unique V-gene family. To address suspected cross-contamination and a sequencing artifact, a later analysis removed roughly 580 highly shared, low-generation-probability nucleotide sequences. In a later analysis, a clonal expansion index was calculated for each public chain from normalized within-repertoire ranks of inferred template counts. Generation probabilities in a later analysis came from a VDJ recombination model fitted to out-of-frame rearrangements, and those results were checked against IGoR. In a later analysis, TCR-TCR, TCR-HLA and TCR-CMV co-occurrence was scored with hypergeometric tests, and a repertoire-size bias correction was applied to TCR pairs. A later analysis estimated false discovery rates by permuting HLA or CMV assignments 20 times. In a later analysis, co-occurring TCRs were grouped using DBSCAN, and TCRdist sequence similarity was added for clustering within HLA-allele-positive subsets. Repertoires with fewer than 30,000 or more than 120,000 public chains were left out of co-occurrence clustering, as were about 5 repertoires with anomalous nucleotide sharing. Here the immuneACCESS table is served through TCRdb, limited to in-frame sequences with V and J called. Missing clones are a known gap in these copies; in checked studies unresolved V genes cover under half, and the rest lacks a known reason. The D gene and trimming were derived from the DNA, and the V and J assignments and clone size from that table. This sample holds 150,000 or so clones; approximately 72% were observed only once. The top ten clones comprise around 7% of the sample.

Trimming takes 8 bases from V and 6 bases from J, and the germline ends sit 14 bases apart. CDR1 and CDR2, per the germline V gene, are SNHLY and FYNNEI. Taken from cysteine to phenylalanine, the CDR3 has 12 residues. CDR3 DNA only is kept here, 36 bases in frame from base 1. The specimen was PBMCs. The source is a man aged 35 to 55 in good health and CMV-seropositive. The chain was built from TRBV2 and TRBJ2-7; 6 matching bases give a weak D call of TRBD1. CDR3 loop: CASDLGDIEQYF. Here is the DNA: TGTGCCAGCGATCTAGGGGACATCGAGCAGTACTTC.